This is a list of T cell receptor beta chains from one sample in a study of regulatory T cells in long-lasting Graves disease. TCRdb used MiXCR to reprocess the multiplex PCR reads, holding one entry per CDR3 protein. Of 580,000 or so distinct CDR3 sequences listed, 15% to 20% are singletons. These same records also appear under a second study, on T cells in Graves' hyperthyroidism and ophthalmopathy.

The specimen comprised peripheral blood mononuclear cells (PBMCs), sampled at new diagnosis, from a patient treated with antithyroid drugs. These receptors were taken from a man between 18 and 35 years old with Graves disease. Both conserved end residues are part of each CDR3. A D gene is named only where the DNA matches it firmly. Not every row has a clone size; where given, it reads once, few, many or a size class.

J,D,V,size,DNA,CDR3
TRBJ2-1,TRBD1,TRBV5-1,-,TGCGCCAGCAGCTTGGGACAGGGGGTGACGGATGAGCAGTTCTTC,CASSLGQGVTDEQFF
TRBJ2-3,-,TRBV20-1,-,TGCAGTGCTCTAACCTCGGCGGAGGGGGGGACAGATACGCAGTATTTT,CSALTSAEGGTDTQYF
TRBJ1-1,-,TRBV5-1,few,TGCGCCAGCACCAGTCAGGGTGCGGCGTTCACTGAAGCTTTCTTT,CASTSQGAAFTEAFF
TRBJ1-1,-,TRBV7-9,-,TGTGCCAGCAGCTTAAATCAAGGAGTGGCAAGTGAAGCTTTCTTT,CASSLNQGVASEAFF
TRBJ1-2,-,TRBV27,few,TGTGCCAGCACTCACGGCGGGGGCTTTGGCTACACCTTC,CASTHGGGFGYTF
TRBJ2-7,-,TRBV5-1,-,TGCGCCAGCAGCTTGGAGGCGGGCCAACCCTACGAGCAGTACTTC,CASSLEAGQPYEQYF
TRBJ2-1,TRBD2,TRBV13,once,TGTGCCAGCGCCCCCCTAGCGGGAGGCGATGAGCAGTTCTTC,CASAPLAGGDEQFF
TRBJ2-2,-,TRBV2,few,TGTGCCAGCAGGGGTAGGGACTTCGCCGGGGAGCTGTTTTTT,CASRGRDFAGELFF
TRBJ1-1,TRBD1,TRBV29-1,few,TGCAGCGTTGCAGGCACGACAGGGGGCTTTCAAGCTTTCTTT,CSVAGTTGGFQAFF
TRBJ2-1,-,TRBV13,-,TGTGCCAGCAGCTTATGGGCAGTCACACACAATGAGCAGTTCTTC,CASSLWAVTHNEQFF
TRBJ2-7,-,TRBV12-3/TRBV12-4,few,TGTGCCAGCAGTTTCCGGGGTGTGGGGGAGCAGTACTTC,CASSFRGVGEQYF